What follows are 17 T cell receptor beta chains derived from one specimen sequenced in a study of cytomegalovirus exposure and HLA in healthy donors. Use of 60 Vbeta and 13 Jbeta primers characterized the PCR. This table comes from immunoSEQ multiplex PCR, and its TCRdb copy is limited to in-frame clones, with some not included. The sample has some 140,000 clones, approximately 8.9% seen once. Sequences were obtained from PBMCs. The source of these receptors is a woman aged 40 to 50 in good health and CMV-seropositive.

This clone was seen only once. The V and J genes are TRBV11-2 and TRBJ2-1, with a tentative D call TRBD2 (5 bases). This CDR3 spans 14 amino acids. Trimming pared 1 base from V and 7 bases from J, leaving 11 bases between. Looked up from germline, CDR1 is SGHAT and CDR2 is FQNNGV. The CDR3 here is CASSLVAGMNEQFF. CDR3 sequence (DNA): TGTGCCAGCAGCTTAGTGGCCGGGATGAATGAGCAGTTCTTC.

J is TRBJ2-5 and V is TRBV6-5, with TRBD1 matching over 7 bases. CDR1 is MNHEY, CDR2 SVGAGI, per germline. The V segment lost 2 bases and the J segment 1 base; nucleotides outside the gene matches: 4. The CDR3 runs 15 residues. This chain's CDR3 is CASSYGAGGQETQYF. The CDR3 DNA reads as TGTGCCAGCAGTTACGGAGCAGGGGGCCAAGAGACCCAGTACTTC.

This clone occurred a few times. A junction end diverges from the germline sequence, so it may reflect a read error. CDR3 DNA sequence: TGCGCCAGAAGCTTGGCCGGAGGGGAGAACCAGTACTTC. Residues: CARSLAGGENQYF. This chain joins TRBV5-1 and TRBJ2-5, with D perhaps TRBD2 (6 bases). The length of the CDR3 is 13 residues. Germline CDR1 reads SGHRS; CDR2 reads YFSETQ.

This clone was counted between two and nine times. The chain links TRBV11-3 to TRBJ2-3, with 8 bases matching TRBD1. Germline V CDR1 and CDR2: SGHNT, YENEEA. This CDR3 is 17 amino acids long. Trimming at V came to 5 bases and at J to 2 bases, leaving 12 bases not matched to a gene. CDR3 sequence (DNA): TGTGCCAGCAGCCCAAGGCGGACAGGGAGCGTCACAGATACGCAGTATTTT. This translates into CASSPRRTGSVTDTQYF.

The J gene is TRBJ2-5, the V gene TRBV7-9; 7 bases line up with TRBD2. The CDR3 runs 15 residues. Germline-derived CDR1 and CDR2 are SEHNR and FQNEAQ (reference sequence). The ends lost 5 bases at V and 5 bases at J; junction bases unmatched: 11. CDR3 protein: CASSLLRAGRETQYF. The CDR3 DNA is TGTGCCAGCAGCCTATTAAGAGCGGGGAGGGAGACCCAGTACTTC.

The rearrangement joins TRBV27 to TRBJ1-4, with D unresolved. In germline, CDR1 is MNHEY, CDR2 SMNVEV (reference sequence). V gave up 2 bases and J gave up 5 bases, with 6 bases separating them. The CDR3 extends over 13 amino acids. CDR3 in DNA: TGTGCCAGCAGTTTAAGGAGAAATGAAAAACTGTTTTTT. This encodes CASSLRRNEKLFF.

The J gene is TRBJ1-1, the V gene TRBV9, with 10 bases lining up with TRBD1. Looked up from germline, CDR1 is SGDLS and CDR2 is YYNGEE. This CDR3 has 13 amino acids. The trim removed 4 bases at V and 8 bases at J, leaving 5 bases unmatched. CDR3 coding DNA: TGTGCCAGCAGCCCCTGGACAGGGGGAGAAGCTTTCTTT. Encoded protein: CASSPWTGGEAFF. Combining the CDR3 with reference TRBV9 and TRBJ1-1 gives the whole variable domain DSGVTQTPKHLITATGQRVTLRCSPRSGDLSVYWYQQSLDQGLQFLIQYYNGEERAKGNILERFSAQQFPDLHSELNLSSLELGDSALYFCASSPWTGGEAFFGQGTRLTVV.

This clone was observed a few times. CDR3 sequence reads: CASSPPQGRVTGELFF. The CDR3 nucleotides read TGTGCCAGCTCACCACCGCAGGGGAGGGTCACCGGGGAGCTGTTTTTT. The chain links TRBV18 to TRBJ2-2; D perhaps matches TRBD2 (7 bases). Germline V gives CDR1 KGHSH, CDR2 LQKENI. The CDR3 loop spans 16 amino acids. Trimming took 0 bases from V and 4 from J, leaving 12 bases between them.

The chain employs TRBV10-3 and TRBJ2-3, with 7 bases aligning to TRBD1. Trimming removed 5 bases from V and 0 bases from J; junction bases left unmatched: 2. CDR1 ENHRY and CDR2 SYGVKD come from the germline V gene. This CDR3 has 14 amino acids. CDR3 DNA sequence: TGTGCCATCAGTCGGGACAGAAGCACAGATACGCAGTATTTT. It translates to CAISRDRSTDTQYF.

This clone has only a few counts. CDR3 nucleotides: TGTGCCAGCAGTGGGGACCCATTGGGCGGGGCAAGCTCCTACGAGCAGTACTTC. Translating it yields CASSGDPLGGASSYEQYF. The V and J genes are TRBV2 and TRBJ2-7, with D possibly TRBD2 on 6 matching bases. V dropped 4 bases and J dropped 0 bases, with 22 bases sitting between them. Germline V gene lookup returns CDR1 SNHLY and CDR2 FYNNEI. This CDR3 has 18 amino acids.

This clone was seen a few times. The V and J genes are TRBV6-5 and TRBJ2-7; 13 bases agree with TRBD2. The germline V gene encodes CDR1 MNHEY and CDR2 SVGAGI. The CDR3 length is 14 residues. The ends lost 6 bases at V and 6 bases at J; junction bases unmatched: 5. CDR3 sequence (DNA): TGTGCCAGCAGCTCGACTAGCGGGGGGCTCGAGCAGTACTTC. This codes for CASSSTSGGLEQYF.

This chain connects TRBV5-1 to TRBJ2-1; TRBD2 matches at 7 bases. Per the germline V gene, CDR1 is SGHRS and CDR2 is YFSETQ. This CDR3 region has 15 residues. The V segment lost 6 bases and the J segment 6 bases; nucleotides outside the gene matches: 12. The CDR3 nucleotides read TGCGCCAGCACGCTCAGGGCTAGCGGACCCAATGAGCAGTTCTTC. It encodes CASTLRASGPNEQFF. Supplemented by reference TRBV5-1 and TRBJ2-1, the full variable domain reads KAGVTQTPRYLIKTRGQQVTLSCSPISGHRSVSWYQQTPGQGLQFLFEYFSETQRNKGNFPGRFSGRQFSNSRSEMNVSTLELGDSALYLCASTLRASGPNEQFFGPGTRLTVL.

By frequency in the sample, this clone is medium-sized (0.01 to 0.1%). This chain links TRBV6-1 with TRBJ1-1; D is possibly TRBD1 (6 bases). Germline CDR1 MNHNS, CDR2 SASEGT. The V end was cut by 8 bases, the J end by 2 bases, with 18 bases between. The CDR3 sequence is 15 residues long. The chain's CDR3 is CASRVPYRENTEAFF. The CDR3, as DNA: TGTGCCAGCCGTGTCCCATACAGGGAAAACACTGAAGCTTTCTTT.

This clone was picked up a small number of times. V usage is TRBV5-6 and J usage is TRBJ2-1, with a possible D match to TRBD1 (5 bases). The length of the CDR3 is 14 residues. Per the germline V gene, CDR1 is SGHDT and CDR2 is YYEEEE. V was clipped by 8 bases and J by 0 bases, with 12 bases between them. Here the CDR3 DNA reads TGTGCCAGTCTAGACAGTAGCTCCTACAATGAGCAGTTCTTC. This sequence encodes CASLDSSSYNEQFF.

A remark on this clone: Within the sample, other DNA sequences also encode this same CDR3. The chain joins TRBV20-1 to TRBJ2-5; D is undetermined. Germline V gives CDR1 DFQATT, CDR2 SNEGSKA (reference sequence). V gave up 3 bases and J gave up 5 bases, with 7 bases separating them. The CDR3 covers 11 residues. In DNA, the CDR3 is TGCAGTGCTAGGGTCGGGGAGACCCAGTACTTC. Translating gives CSARVGETQYF.

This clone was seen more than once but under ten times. The CDR3 here is CASSPVTNQPQHF. The CDR3 bases are TGTGCCAGCAGCCCTGTAACAAATCAGCCCCAGCATTTT. This chain joins TRBV7-2 and TRBJ1-5, with D hard to call. This CDR3 comprises 13 residues. Germline V CDR1 and CDR2: SGHTA, FQGNSA. V lost 5 bases to trimming and J lost 4 bases, with 9 bases between them.

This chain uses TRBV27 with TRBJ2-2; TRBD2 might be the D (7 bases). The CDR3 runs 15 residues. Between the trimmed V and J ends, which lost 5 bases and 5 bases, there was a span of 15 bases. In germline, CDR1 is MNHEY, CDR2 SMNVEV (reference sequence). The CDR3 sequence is CASSPMGGQTGELFF. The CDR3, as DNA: TGTGCCAGCAGTCCCATGGGGGGGCAGACCGGGGAGCTGTTTTTT.